This TCR beta chain was sequenced for a study of blood T cell repertoires in COVID-19. Across the study: Italy, Spain and the United States were the sources of the convalescent and acute COVID-19 samples. PBMCs, B-cell-depleted T cells, or T cells provided the cDNA or gDNA that made up the material.

The CDR3 is 14 amino acids. V gave up 5 bases and J gave up 2 bases, with 10 bases separating them. Germline loops: CDR1 MGHRA, CDR2 YSYEKL. The repertoire was sequenced with immunoSEQ multiplex PCR; TCRdb's copy has only in-frame clones and lacks some. The sample holds under 85,000 clones, around 82% seen once. The TCR sequence derives from a man aged 45-65 years with active COVID-19. The specimen was peripheral blood. The chain carries TRBV4-1 and TRBJ2-1, with D tentatively TRBD1 or TRBD2 (6 bases each). The CDR3: CASSKGGPYNEQFF. CDR3 coding DNA: TGCGCCAGCAGCAAAGGGGGGCCCTACAATGAGCAGTTCTTC.